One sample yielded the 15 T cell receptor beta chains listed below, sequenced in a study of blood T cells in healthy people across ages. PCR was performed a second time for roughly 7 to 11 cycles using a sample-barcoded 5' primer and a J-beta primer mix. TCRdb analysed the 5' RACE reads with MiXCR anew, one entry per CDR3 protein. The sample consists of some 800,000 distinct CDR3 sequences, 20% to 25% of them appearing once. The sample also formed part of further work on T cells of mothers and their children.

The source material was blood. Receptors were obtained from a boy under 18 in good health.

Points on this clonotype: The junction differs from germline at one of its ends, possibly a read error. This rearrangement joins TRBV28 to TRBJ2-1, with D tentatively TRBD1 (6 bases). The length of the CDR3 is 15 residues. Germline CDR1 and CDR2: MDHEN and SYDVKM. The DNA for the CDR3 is TGTGCCAGTAGTTCCCCTACAGGGTTGGTTGATGAGCAGTTCTTC. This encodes CASSSPTGLVDEQFF.

CDR3 DNA sequence: TGTGCCAGCAGCTTAGACGTGGGCAATCAGCCCCAGCATTTT. Protein product: CASSLDVGNQPQHF. The chain has TRBV7-2 and TRBJ1-5; no firm D call. The CDR3 has 14 amino acids. Germline V gives CDR1 SGHTA, CDR2 FQGNSA. The V end was cut by 1 base, the J end by 2 bases, with 6 bases between.

CDR3 nucleotide sequence: TGTGCCAGCAGTTCCCCACTTTTCGGGGGGAAGAACACCGGGGAGCTGTTTTTT. Residues: CASSSPLFGGKNTGELFF. The chain is built from TRBV12-3 or TRBV12-4 and TRBJ2-2; 7 bases are a match to TRBD2. CDR3 size: 18 residues. J gave up 1 base and V 4 bases, and 12 bases lay outside the gene matches.

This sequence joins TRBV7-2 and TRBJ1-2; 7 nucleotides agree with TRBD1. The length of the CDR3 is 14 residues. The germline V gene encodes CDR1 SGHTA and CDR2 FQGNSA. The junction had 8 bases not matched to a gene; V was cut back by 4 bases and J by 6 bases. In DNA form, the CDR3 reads TGTGCCAGCAGCTCTTTCCGGGACAGAGATGGCTACACCTTC. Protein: CASSSFRDRDGYTF.

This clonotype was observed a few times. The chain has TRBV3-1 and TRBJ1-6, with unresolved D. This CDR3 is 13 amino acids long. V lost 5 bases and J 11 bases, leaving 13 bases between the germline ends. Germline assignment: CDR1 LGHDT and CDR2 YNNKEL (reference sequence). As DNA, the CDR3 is TGTGCCAGCAGCGACGACCCCGGGGCACCCCTCCACTTT. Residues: CASSDDPGAPLHF.

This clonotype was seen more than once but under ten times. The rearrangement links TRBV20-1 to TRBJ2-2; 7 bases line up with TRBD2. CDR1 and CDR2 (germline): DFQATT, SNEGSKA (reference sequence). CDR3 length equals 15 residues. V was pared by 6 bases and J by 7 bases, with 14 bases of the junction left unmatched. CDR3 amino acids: CSAPLLGGSNGELFF. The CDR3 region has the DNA TGCAGTGCGCCCCTCTTGGGGGGGAGTAACGGGGAGCTGTTTTTT.

CDR3 region: CASSPQFPGQGIMSEAFF. CDR3 coding DNA: TGTGCCAGCTCACCACAATTTCCTGGACAGGGTATTATGTCTGAAGCTTTCTTT. The chain employs TRBV18 and TRBJ1-1; 8 positions match TRBD1. Looked up from germline, CDR1 is KGHSH and CDR2 is LQKENI. J lost 6 bases, V lost 1 base, and 16 bases had no gene match. The CDR3 loop spans 18 amino acids.

CDR3 nucleotide sequence: TGTGCCAGCAGTTTGGACAGGGGCAGCGGGAACACTGAAGCTTTCTTT. Its protein is CASSLDRGSGNTEAFF. V is TRBV6-2 or TRBV6-3 and J is TRBJ1-1; 9 bases are shared with TRBD1. The CDR3 runs 16 residues. With 4 bases clipped from V and 1 base from J, the junction kept 7 bases outside the gene matches. Looked up from germline, CDR1 is MNHEY and CDR2 is SVGEGT.

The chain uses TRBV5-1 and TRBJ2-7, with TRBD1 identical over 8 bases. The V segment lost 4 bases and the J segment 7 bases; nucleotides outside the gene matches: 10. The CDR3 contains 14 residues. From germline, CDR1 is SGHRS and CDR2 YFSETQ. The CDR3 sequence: CASSGRTGPGEQYF. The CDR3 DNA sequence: TGCGCCAGCAGCGGACGGACAGGGCCGGGGGAGCAGTACTTC.

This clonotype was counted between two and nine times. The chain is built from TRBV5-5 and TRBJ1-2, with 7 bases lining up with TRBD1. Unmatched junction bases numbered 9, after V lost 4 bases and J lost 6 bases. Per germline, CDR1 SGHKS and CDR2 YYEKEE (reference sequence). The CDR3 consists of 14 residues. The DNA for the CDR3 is TGTGCCAGCAGCAACGGACAGGCGGACGATGGCTACACCTTC. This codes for CASSNGQADDGYTF.

Here the CDR3 reads CSVEEGRRYTDTQYF. In nucleotides, the CDR3 is TGCAGCGTTGAAGAGGGAAGGCGGTACACAGATACGCAGTATTTT. This chain connects TRBV29-1 to TRBJ2-3, with D unclear. CDR3 length equals 15 residues. Germline lookup yields CDR1 SQVTM and CDR2 ANQGSEA. V shed 0 bases and J shed 2 bases, with 12 bases lying between them.

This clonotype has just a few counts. The DNA for the CDR3 is TGTGCCAGCGGCAAGAAGGACAGGAGCACAGATACGCAGTATTTT. As protein: CASGKKDRSTDTQYF. V usage is TRBV7-9 and J usage is TRBJ2-3, with 7 nucleotides matching TRBD1. Germline assignment: CDR1 SEHNR and CDR2 FQNEAQ (reference sequence). The CDR3 totals 15 residues. J lost 0 bases, V lost 8 bases, and 8 bases had no gene match.

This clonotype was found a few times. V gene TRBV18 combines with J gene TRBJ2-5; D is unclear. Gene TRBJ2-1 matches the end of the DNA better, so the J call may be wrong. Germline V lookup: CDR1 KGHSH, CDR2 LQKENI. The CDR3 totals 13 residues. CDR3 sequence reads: CASSPSPGDEQFF. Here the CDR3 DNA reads TGTGCCAGCTCACCAAGTCCTGGGGATGAGCAGTTCTTC.

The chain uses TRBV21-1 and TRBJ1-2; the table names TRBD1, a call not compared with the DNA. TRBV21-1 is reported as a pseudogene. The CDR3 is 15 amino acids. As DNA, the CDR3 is TGTGCCAGCAGCAAAGAGGCAGGGACAAACTATGGCTACACCTTC. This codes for CASSKEAGTNYGYTF.

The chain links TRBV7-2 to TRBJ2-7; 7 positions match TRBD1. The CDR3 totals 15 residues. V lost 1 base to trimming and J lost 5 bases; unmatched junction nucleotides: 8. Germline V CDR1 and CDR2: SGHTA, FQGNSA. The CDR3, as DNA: TGTGCCAGCAGCTTAGGAGTGAAGGGGGCTCACGAGCAGTACTTC. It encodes CASSLGVKGAHEQYF.